This T cell receptor beta chain was identified in a study of blood T cell repertoires in COVID-19. In the original analysis: Reference gene primer amplification gave nucleated cell count estimates. Sequenced by immunoSEQ multiplex PCR; TCRdb stores in-frame clones only, minus some. Clone size and V and J calls were adopted from that table, with D and trimming inferred from the DNA. Seen here are approximately 310,000 clones, about 89% observed once, and the top ten hold 4% to 6%. The study drew participants aged about 18 to 95 years from roughly 25 US areas. For recovered donors of Cohort 3, there were two negative PCRs, clearance, or symptom resolution. The specimen sequenced was PBMCs or T cells enriched from blood (not recorded which). This TCR was recovered from a man in his 60s who had recovered from COVID-19.

Here the CDR3 reads CASSPIESRYEQYF. CDR3 nucleotides: TGCGCCAGCAGCCCTATTGAATCACGGTACGAGCAGTACTTC. The chain links TRBV5-1 to TRBJ2-7; D is unresolved. V lost 4 bases and J 4 bases, leaving 15 bases between the germline ends. Germline V gene sequence: CDR1 SGHRS, CDR2 YFSETQ. There are 14 residues in the CDR3.